This entry concerns a single T cell receptor beta chain. There is no known antigen for this receptor. The sample holds no much larger clone one base away, and base qualities are not on file. Library construction relied on the immunoSEQ multiplex PCR assay. TCRdb took over this immuneACCESS table, retaining in-frame rearrangements with V and J assigned. Such tables are incomplete; in checked studies, under half of the missing clones stem from an unresolved V gene, and the remainder is unexplained. The sample profile shows fewer than 70,000 clones; about nine tenths of them were found once. The top ten hold less than 3% of the sample. The CDR3 sequence holds 14 residues, the cysteine and phenylalanine included. The entry retains the CDR3 DNA only, 42 bases that are in frame from base 1. Looking up the germline V gene yields CDR1 MGHRA and CDR2 YSYEKL. Relative to germline, V is 3 bases shorter and J is 5 bases shorter, with 13 bases between their ends.

The data belong to a study of T cell changes during pregnancy in multiple sclerosis (dated by TCRdb to between 2019 and 2020). In terms of the full investigation: In women with multiple sclerosis, the researchers looked at how the T cell repertoire shifted as pregnancy progressed.

The chain uses TRBV4-1 and TRBJ2-5; the best D guess is TRBD2, with 5 bases matching. The clonotype originates from a female donor in good health, enrolled as a control in a pregnancy study. This sample comprised peripheral blood, obtained in the second trimester of pregnancy. The sequence in DNA is TGCGCCAGCAGCCAGGCTAGCTTTCGGGAGACCCAGTACTTC. The resulting protein is CASSQASFRETQYF.